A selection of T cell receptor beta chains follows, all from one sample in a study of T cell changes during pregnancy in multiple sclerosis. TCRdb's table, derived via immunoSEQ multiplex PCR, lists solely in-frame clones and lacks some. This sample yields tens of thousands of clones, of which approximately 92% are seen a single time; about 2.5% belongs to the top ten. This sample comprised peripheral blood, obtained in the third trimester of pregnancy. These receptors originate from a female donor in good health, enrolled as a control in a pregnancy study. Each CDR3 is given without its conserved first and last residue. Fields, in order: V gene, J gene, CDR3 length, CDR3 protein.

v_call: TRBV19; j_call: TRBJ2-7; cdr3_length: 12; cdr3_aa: ASSLGRADYEQY
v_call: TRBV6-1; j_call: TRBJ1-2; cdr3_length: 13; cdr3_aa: ASSDPGTGIYGYT
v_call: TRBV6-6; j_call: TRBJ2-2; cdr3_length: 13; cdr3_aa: ASSYGTGGTGELF
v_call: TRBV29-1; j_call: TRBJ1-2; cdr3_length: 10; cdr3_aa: SVVRDRGRTY
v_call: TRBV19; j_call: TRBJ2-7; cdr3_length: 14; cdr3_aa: ASSGERTSGNYEQY
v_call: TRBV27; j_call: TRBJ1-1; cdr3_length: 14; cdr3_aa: ASSSQGQGARTEAF
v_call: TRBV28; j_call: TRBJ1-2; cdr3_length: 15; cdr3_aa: ASTPGEGPPANYGYT
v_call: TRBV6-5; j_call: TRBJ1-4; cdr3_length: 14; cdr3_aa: ASSYTGRGPNEKLF
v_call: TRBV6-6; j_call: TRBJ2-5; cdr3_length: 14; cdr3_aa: ASSRRTSGGEETQY
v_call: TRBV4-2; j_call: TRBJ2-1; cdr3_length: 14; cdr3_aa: ASSQLAGSSYNEQF
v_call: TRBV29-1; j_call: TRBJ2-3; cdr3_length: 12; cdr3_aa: SVGRGGSTDTQY
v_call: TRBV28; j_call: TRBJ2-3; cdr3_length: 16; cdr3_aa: ASSLWGTSGGSTDTQY
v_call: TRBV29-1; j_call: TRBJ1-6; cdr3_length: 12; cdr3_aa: SAGGESANSPLH
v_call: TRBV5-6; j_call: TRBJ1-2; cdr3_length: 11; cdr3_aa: ASSLLGARGYT
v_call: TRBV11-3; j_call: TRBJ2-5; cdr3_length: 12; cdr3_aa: ASSFTRDSETQY
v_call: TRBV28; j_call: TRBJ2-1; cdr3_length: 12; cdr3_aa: ASSEDRAYNEQF
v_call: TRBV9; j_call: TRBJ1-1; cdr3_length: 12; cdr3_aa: ASSVGLGVNEAF
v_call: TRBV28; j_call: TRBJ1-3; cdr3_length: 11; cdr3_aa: ASSWQDRNTIY
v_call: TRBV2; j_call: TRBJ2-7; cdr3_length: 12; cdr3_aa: ASGGRDKAPRQY
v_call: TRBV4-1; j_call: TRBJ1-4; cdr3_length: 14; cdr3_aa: ASSQDQGTGGEKLF
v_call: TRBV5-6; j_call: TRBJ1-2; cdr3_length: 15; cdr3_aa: ASSWGQGTGTGYGYT
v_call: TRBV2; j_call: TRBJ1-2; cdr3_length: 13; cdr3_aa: ASSEAQGGRYGYT
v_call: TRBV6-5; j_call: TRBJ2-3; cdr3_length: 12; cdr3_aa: ASSSGHPRDTQY
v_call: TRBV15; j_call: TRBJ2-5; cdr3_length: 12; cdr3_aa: ATSGGQGWETQY
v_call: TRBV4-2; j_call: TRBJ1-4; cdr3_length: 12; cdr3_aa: ASSQLGHNEKLF
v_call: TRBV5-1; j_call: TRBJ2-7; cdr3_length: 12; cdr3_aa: ASSLVGGAYEQY
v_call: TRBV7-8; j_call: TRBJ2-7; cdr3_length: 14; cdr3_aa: ASSLEWTSGSYEQY
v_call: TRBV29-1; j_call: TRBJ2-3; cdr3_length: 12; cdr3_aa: SVRGTGRTDTQY
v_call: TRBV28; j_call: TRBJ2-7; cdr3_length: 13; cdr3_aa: ASSLIRQGSYEQY
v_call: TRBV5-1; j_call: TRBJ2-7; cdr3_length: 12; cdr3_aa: ASSFETSGYEQY
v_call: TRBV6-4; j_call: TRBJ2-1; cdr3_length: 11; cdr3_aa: ASSRTGNHEQF
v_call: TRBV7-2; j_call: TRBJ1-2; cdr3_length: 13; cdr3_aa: ASSTSTGLNYGYT
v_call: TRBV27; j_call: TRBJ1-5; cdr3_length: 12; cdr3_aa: ASRSGAGNQPQH
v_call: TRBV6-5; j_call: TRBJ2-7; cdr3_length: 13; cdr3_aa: ASRESIAGDYEQY
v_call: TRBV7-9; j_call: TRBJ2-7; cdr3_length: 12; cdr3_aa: ASSPDRGRYEQY
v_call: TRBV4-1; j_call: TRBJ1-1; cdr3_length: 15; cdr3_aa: ASSHRVTPVGNTEAF
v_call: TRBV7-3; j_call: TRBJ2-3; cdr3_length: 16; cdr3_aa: ASSLTGRNGGSTDTQY
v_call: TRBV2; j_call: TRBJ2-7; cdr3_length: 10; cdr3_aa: ASSERWHEQY
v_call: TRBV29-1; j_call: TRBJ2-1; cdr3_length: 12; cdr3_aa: SVHPIGTGNEQF
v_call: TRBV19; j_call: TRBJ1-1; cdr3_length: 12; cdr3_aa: ASGPGQGATEAF
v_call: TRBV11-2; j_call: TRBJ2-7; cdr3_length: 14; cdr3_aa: ASRRIRGGRSYEQY